This entry lists 13 T cell receptor beta chains sequenced from one sample in a study of blood T cell repertoires in COVID-19 (TCRdb year 2020). Libraries were made using the immunoSEQ multiplex PCR assay. Sourced from immuneACCESS, this table was stored by TCRdb with only in-frame sequences that have V and J called. A share of the clones is absent; for the studies checked, an unresolved V gene accounts for under half, and the remainder has no known explanation. For this sample the table gives about 73,000 clones, of which about 80% were detected only once. The ten most abundant clones make up around 30% of the sample. The sample comprised peripheral blood. These receptor sequences come from a human donor in a cohort sampled during active COVID-19.

V and J are TRBV9 and TRBJ2-5, with 8 nucleotides matching TRBD2. The CDR3 runs to 14 residues. V lost 4 bases and J lost 3; bases outside the gene matches: 5. From germline, CDR1 is SGDLS and CDR2 YYNGEE. CDR3 amino acids: CASSPSAGEETQYF. CDR3 sequence (DNA): TGTGCCAGCAGCCCCTCAGCGGGGGAAGAGACCCAGTACTTC.

The chain is built from TRBV29-1 and TRBJ2-5, with D unclear. Germline CDR1 SQVTM, CDR2 ANQGSEA. Trimming removed 5 bases at V and 2 bases at J, with 12 bases between. The CDR3 totals 13 residues. The CDR3 region is CSVYPRMQETQYF. Here the CDR3 DNA reads TGCAGCGTTTACCCCAGGATGCAAGAGACCCAGTACTTC.

The chain carries TRBV4-3 and TRBJ2-3, with TRBD2 identical over 8 bases. Trimming took 4 bases from V and 0 from J; bases not matched to a gene: 6. Germline-derived CDR1 and CDR2 are LGHNA and YSLEER. The CDR3 extends over 16 amino acids. CDR3 nucleotides: TGCGCCAGCAGCCCCGGGGGGGGGTCTAGCACAGATACGCAGTATTTT. It specifies CASSPGGGSSTDTQYF.

The chain has TRBV7-6 and TRBJ2-1, with a weak D call TRBD2 (8 bases). The CDR3 contains 15 residues. V was trimmed by 5 bases and J by 7 bases, leaving 18 bases between them. Germline CDR1 is SGHVS and CDR2 is FNYEAQ. The CDR3 here is CASSLVGGGRNEQFF. As DNA, the CDR3 is TGTGCCAGCAGCCTAGTAGGGGGCGGGAGGAATGAGCAGTTCTTC. Combining the CDR3 with reference TRBV7-6 and TRBJ2-1 gives the whole variable domain GAGVSQSPRYKVTKRGQDVALRCDPISGHVSLYWYRQALGQGPEFLTYFNYEAQQDKSGLPNDRFSAERPEGSISTLTIQRTEQRDSAMYRCASSLVGGGRNEQFFGPGTRLTVL.

The chain is built from TRBV9 and TRBJ2-1; possibly TRBD2 for D (7 bases). Germline lookup yields CDR1 SGDLS and CDR2 YYNGEE. The V end was cut by 3 bases, the J end by 4 bases, with 20 bases between. The CDR3 sequence is 17 residues long. The CDR3 DNA sequence: TGTGCCAGCAGCGCGGCGGAGGGGGGGACTATTTACAATGAGCAGTTCTTC. This gives the protein CASSAAEGGTIYNEQFF.

The chain couples TRBV12-3 or TRBV12-4 to TRBJ2-7; 8 bases line up with TRBD2. J gave up 3 bases and V 6 bases, and 4 bases lay outside the gene matches. This CDR3 is built from 13 residues. The CDR3 sequence is CASRVAGLYEQYF. CDR3 DNA sequence: TGTGCCAGCAGGGTAGCGGGGCTCTACGAGCAGTACTTC.

V and J are TRBV6-2 or TRBV6-3 and TRBJ2-1; D possibly corresponds to TRBD1 (6 bases). Germline CDR1 is MNHEY and CDR2 is SVGEGT. CDR3 size: 16 residues. V was pared by 2 bases and J by 5 bases, with 16 bases between. CDR3 in amino acids: CASSYPAGQRNNEQFF. The CDR3 DNA follows: TGTGCCAGCAGTTACCCGGCAGGACAGCGAAACAATGAGCAGTTCTTC.

The CDR3: CASSGLMGNEQFF. CDR3 DNA: TGTGCCAGCAGCGGACTAATGGGAAATGAGCAGTTCTTC. The gene calls are TRBV9 and TRBJ2-1; D might be TRBD2 (5 bases). This CDR3 has 13 amino acids. The germline V gene has CDR1 SGDLS and CDR2 YYNGEE. V lost 3 bases, J lost 7 bases, and 11 bases lay in between.

This chain joins TRBV9 and TRBJ2-3, with D possibly being TRBD2 (5 bases). The V gene lost 0 bases and the J gene lost 3 bases, with 14 bases spanning the gap. This CDR3 comprises 16 residues. Germline V gene data show CDR1 as SGDLS and CDR2 as YYNGEE. CDR3 DNA sequence: TGTGCCAGCAGCGTAGATGGCGGGCCGGCTACAGATACGCAGTATTTT. Its translation: CASSVDGGPATDTQYF.

This chain links TRBV5-1 with TRBJ2-5; D not certain. Germline V gene sequence: CDR1 SGHRS, CDR2 YFSETQ. Trimming cost V 0 bases and J 0 bases, with 9 bases left between them. There are 15 residues in the CDR3. Written as DNA, the CDR3 is TGCGCCAGCAGCTTGGGTTCTAGGTACCAAGAGACCCAGTACTTC. Its translation: CASSLGSRYQETQYF. The full variable domain, its missing parts supplied by reference TRBV5-1 and TRBJ2-5, is KAGVTQTPRYLIKTRGQQVTLSCSPISGHRSVSWYQQTPGQGLQFLFEYFSETQRNKGNFPGRFSGRQFSNSRSEMNVSTLELGDSALYLCASSLGSRYQETQYFGPGTRLLVL.

This sequence joins TRBV7-9 and TRBJ2-3; TRBD2 agrees at 12 bases. Per the germline V gene, CDR1 is SEHNR and CDR2 is FQNEAQ (reference sequence). V was clipped by 5 bases and J by 3 bases; unmatched bases: 6. The CDR3 runs 16 residues. CDR3 loop: CASSPRTSGVTDTQYF. CDR3 in DNA: TGTGCCAGCAGCCCCCGGACTAGCGGGGTTACAGATACGCAGTATTTT.

The count of this clone is one. The gene calls are TRBV3-1 (or the pseudogene TRBV3-2) and TRBJ2-5, with 8 nucleotides matching TRBD2. This CDR3 is 14 amino acids long. Trimming removed 4 bases from V and 5 bases from J; junction bases left unmatched: 6. The germline CDR1 and CDR2 sequences are LGHDT and YNNKEL (reference sequence). CDR3 coding DNA: TGTGCCAGCAGCCCCTCGGGACTAGTGGAGACCCAGTACTTC. This gives the protein CASSPSGLVETQYF.

This rearrangement joins TRBV12-3 or TRBV12-4 to TRBJ1-2; the D is unclear. V dropped 5 bases and J dropped 7 bases, with 14 bases sitting between them. CDR3 length: 13 amino acids. Written as DNA, the CDR3 is TGTGCCAGCAGTCCGGGGTCAGCGCGTGGCTACACCTTC. Translated, it gives CASSPGSARGYTF.